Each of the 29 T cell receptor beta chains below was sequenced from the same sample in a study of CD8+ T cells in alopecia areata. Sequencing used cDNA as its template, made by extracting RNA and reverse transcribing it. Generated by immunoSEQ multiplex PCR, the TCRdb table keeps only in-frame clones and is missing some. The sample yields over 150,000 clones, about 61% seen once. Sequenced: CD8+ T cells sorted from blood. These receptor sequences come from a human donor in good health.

The CDR3 loop is CSVVQGNYEQYF. Here the CDR3 DNA reads TGCAGCGTTGTGCAGGGTAACTACGAGCAGTACTTC. The chain has TRBV29-1 and TRBJ2-7; possibly TRBD1 for D (5 bases). CDR1 and CDR2 from the germline V gene are SQVTM and ANQGSEA. The CDR3 contains 12 residues. With 4 bases removed from V and 3 bases from J, the gap between germline ends came to 10 bases.

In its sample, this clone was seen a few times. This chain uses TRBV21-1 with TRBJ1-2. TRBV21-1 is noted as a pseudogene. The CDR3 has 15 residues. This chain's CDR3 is CASSKAGGPDYGYTF. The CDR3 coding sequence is TGTGCCAGCAGCAAAGCGGGGGGGCCAGACTATGGCTACACCTTC.

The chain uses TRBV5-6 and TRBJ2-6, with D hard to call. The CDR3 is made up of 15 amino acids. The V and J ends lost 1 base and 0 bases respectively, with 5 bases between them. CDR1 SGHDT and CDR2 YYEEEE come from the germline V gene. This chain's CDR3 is CASSLSFSGANVLTF. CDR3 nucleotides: TGTGCCAGCAGCTTGAGTTTCTCTGGGGCCAACGTCCTGACTTTC.

Here the CDR3 reads CASSRRQVEETQYF. CDR3 in DNA: TGCGCCAGCAGTCGTCGACAGGTTGAAGAGACCCAGTACTTC. The chain links TRBV4-1 to TRBJ2-5, with D tentatively TRBD1 (6 bases). Per germline, CDR1 MGHRA and CDR2 YSYEKL. Trimming shortened V by 6 bases and J by 3 bases, and 14 bases separated the two germline ends. There are 14 residues in the CDR3.

CDR3 in amino acids: CASSLGRGQPQHF. CDR3 bases: TGTGCCAGCAGCTTAGGTCGGGGACAGCCCCAGCATTTT. The chain recombines TRBV7-2 with TRBJ1-5; D is uncertain. V lost 1 base and J 7 bases, leaving 8 bases between the germline ends. Germline loops: CDR1 SGHTA, CDR2 FQGNSA. The CDR3 totals 13 residues.

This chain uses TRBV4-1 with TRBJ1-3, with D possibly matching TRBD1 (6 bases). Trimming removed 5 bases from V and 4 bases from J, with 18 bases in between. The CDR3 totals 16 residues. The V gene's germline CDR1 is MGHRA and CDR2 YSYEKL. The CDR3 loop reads CASSARQEVGGNTIYF. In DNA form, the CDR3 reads TGCGCCAGCAGCGCGAGACAGGAGGTCGGCGGAAACACCATATATTTT.

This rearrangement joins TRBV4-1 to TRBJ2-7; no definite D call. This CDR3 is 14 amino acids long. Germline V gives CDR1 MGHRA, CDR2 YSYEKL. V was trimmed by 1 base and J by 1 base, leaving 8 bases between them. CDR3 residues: CASSQGRKSYEQYF. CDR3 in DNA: TGCGCCAGCAGCCAAGGTAGGAAATCCTACGAGCAGTACTTC.

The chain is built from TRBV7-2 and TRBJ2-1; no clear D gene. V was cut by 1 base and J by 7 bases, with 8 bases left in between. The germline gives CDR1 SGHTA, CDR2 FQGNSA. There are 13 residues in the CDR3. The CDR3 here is CASSLVTGNEQFF. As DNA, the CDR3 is TGTGCCAGCAGCTTAGTAACTGGTAATGAGCAGTTCTTC. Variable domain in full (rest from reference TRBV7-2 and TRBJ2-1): GAGVSQSPSNKVTEKGKDVELRCDPISGHTALYWYRQSLGQGLEFLIYFQGNSAPDKSGLPSDRFSAERTGGSVSTLTIQRTQQEDSAVYLCASSLVTGNEQFFGPGTRLTVL.

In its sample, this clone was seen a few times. DNA for the CDR3: TGTGCCAGCAGTTACCTCGGACAGGGGCTCACCTACGAGCAGTACTTC. Its translation is CASSYLGQGLTYEQYF. The V call is TRBV6-5, the J call TRBJ2-7; 9 nucleotides agree with TRBD1. The CDR3 is 16 amino acids. The V segment lost 2 bases and the J segment 2 bases; nucleotides outside the gene matches: 7. CDR1 MNHEY and CDR2 SVGAGI come from the germline V gene.

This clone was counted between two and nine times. The CDR3 protein is CASSEPPGQGHSPLHF. In DNA, the CDR3 is TGTGCCAGCAGTGAACCTCCGGGACAGGGCCATTCACCCCTCCACTTT. The chain uses TRBV6-1 and TRBJ1-6; 9 bases match TRBD1. Unmatched junction bases numbered 7, after V lost 2 bases and J lost 8 bases. CDR1 and CDR2 (germline): MNHNS, SASEGT. The CDR3 totals 16 residues.

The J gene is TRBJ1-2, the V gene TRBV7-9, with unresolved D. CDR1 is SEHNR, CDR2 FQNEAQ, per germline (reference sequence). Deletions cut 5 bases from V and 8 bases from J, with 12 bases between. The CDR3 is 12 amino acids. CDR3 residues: CASSPVSDGYTF. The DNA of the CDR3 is TGTGCCAGCAGCCCCGTGTCGGACGGCTACACCTTC.

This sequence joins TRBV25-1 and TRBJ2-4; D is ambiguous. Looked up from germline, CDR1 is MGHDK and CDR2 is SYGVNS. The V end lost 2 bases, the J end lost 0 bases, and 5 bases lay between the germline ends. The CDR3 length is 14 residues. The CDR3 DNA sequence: TGTGCCAGCAGTGAAGGGTTAGCCAAAAACATTCAGTACTTC. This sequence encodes CASSEGLAKNIQYF.

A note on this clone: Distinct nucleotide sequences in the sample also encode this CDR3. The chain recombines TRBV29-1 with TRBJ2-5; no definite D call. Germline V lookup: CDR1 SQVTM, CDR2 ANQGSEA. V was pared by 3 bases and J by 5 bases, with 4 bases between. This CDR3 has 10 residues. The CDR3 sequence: CSVEGETQYF. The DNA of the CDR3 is TGCAGCGTTGAGGGTGAGACCCAGTACTTC.

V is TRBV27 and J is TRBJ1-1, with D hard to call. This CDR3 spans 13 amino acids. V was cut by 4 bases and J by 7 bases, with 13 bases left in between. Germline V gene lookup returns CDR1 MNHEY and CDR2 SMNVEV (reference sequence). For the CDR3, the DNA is TGTGCCAGCAGTTGCGGGGTCGATGATGAAGCTTTCTTT. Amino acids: CASSCGVDDEAFF.

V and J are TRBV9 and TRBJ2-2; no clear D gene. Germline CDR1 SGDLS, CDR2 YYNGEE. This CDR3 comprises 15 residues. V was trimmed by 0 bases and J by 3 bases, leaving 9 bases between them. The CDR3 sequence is CASSVDSSHTGELFF. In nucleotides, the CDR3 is TGTGCCAGCAGCGTAGACTCGAGTCACACCGGGGAGCTGTTTTTT.

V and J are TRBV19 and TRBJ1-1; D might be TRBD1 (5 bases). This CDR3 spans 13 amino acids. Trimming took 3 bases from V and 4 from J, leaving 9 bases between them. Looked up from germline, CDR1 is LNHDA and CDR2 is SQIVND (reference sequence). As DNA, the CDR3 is TGTGCCAGTAGTATTGGGGGTGTCACTGAAGCTTTCTTT. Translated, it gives CASSIGGVTEAFF. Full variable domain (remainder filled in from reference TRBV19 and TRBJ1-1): DGGITQSPKYLFRKEGQNVTLSCEQNLNHDAMYWYRQDPGQGLRLIYYSQIVNDFQKGDIAEGYSVSREKKESFPLTVTSAQKNPTAFYLCASSIGGVTEAFFGQGTRLTVV.

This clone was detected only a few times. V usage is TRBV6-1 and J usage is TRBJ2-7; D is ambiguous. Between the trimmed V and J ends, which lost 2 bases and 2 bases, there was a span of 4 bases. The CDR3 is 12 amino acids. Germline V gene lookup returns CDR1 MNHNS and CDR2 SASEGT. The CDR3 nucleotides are TGTGCCAGCAGTGAACTTGCCTACGAGCAGTACTTC. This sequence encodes CASSELAYEQYF.

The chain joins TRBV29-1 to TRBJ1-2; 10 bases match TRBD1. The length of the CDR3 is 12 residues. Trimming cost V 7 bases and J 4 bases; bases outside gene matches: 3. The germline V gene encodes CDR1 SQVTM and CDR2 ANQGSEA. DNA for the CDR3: TGCAGCGGTCGGGACAGGGGCTATGGCTACACCTTC. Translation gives CSGRDRGYGYTF.

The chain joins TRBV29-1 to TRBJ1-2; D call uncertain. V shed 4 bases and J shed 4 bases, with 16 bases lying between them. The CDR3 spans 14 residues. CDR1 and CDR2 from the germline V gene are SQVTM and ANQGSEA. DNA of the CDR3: TGCAGCGTTGTCGGGCTGGCAGCAAGCTATGGCTACACCTTC. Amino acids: CSVVGLAASYGYTF. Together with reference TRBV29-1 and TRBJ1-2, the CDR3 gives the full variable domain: SAVISQKPSRDICQRGTSLTIQCQVDSQVTMMFWYRQQPGQSLTLIATANQGSEATYESGFVIDKFPISRPNLTFSTLTVSNMSPEDSSIYLCSVVGLAASYGYTFGSGTRLTVV.

CDR3 loop: CSVEARTDRSYEQYF. CDR3 nucleotide sequence: TGCAGCGTTGAAGCGAGGACGGATAGAAGCTACGAGCAGTACTTC. The chain couples TRBV29-1 to TRBJ2-7; no definite D call. Germline values: CDR1 SQVTM, CDR2 ANQGSEA. The CDR3 is 15 residues long. Trimming removed 1 base at V and 3 bases at J, with 16 bases between.

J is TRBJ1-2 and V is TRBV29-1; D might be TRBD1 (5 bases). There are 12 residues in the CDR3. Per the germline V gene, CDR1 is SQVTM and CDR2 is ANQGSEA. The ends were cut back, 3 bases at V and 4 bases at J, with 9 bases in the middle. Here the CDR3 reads CSVDQGAYGYTF. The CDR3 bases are TGCAGCGTTGATCAAGGGGCCTATGGCTACACCTTC.

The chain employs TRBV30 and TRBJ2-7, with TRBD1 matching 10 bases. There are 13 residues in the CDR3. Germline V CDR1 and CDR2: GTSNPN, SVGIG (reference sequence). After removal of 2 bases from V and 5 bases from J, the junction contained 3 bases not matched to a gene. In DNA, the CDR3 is TGTGCCTGGAGTTGGGGACAGGGGAACGAGCAGTACTTC. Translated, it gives CAWSWGQGNEQYF.

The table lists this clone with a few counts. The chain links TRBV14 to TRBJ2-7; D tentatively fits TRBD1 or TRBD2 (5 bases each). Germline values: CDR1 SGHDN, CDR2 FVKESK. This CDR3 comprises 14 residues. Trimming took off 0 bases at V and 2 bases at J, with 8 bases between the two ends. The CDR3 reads CASSQELGAYEQYF. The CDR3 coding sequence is TGTGCCAGCAGCCAAGAACTGGGGGCCTACGAGCAGTACTTC.

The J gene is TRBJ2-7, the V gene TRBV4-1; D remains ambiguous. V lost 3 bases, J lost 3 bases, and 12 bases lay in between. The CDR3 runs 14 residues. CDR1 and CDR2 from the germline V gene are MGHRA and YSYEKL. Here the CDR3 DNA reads TGCGCCAGCAGCCAGGAAGTGGAAGGCTACGAGCAGTACTTC. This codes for CASSQEVEGYEQYF.

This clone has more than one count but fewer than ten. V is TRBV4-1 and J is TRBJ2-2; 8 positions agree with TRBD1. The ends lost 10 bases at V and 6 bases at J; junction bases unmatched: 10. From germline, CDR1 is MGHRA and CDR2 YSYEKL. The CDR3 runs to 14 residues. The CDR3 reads CATTDREVAGELFF. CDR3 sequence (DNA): TGCGCCACCACGGACAGGGAGGTCGCCGGGGAGCTGTTTTTT.

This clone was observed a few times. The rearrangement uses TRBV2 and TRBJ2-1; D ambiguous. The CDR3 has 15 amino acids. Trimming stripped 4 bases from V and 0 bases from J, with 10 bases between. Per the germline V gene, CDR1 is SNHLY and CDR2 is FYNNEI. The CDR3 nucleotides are TGTGCCAGCAGTGGGGAACTGAGCTCCTACAATGAGCAGTTCTTC. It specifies CASSGELSSYNEQFF.

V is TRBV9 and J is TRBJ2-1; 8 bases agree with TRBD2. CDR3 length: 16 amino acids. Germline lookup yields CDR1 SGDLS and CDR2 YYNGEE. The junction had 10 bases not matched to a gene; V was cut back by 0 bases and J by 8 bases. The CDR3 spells CASSVVAGGAGDEQFF. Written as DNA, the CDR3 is TGTGCCAGCAGCGTAGTGGCCGGGGGGGCCGGCGATGAGCAGTTCTTC.

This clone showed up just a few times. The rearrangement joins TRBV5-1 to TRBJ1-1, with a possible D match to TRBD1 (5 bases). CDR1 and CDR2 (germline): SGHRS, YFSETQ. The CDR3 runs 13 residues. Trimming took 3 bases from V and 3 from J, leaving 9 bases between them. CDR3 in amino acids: CASSSQGDTEAFF. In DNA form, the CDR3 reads TGCGCCAGCAGCTCTCAAGGGGACACTGAAGCTTTCTTT. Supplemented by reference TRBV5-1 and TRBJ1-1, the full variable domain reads KAGVTQTPRYLIKTRGQQVTLSCSPISGHRSVSWYQQTPGQGLQFLFEYFSETQRNKGNFPGRFSGRQFSNSRSEMNVSTLELGDSALYLCASSSQGDTEAFFGQGTRLTVV.

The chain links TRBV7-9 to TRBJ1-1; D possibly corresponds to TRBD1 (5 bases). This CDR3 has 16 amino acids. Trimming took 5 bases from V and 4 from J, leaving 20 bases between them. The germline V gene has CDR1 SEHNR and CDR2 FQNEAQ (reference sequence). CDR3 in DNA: TGTGCCAGCAGCCCCAGCCTTACAGGTACGGGCACTGAAGCTTTCTTT. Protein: CASSPSLTGTGTEAFF.